Presented here are 18 T cell receptor beta chains from one specimen sequenced in a study of CXCR3-negative and CXCR3-positive naive CD8 T cells. The study made its TRB cDNA libraries by 5' RACE, adding UMI labels. After re-calling the 5' RACE reads, TCRdb lists one entry per CDR3 protein, DNA absent. In total, the table holds about 130,000 distinct CDR3 sequences. The specimen sequenced was naive CXCR3- CD8+ T cells from blood. Subset: CD45RO-CCR7+CD27+CD95- naive CD8+ T cells lacking CXCR3 (TNR3-). The source is a human donor in good health. Some clones in this sample may be carry-over from other donors' samples.

The chain employs TRBV13 and TRBJ2-7; TCRdb's assignment of TRBD1 cannot be checked, as there is no DNA. Germline V gene data show CDR1 as PRHDT and CDR2 as FYEKMQ (reference sequence). There are 15 residues in the CDR3. The chain's CDR3 is CASSSETGGAGEQYF.

J is TRBJ2-7 and V is TRBV5-4; TCRdb's D call of TRBD1 is untestable without DNA. CDR3 length: 16 amino acids. CDR1 is SGHNT and CDR2 is YYREEE in the germline V gene (reference sequence). The CDR3: CASSLATAGANYEQYF.

V gene TRBV5-1 combines with J gene TRBJ2-7. The germline CDR1 and CDR2 sequences are SGHRS and YFSETQ. The CDR3 extends over 13 amino acids. Here the CDR3 reads CASSPSPEFEQYF.

This chain uses TRBV23-1 with TRBJ2-1; TCRdb picks TRBD1, but there is no DNA to check that call. TRBV23-1 is recorded as an ORF, its role being uncertain. This CDR3 has 16 amino acids. The CDR3 protein is CASSQSRAGPYNEQFF.

The rearrangement joins TRBV29-1 to TRBJ2-3. Germline V gives CDR1 SQVTM, CDR2 ANQGSEA. The CDR3 extends over 15 amino acids. CDR3 residues: CSVEDRGAITDTQYF.

J is TRBJ2-7 and V is TRBV3-1; the D call from TCRdb, TRBD2, cannot be confirmed without DNA. The CDR3 has 15 residues. Germline CDR1 is LGHDT and CDR2 is YNNKEL (reference sequence). CDR3 loop: CASSQDQWTSYEQYF.

The chain carries TRBV19 and TRBJ2-7; TCRdb proposes TRBD1, but this gene call is untestable without DNA. Looked up from germline, CDR1 is LNHDA and CDR2 is SQIVND (reference sequence). CDR3 length: 15 residues. CDR3 sequence reads: CASSIKAAGATEQYF.

V and J are TRBV6-5 and TRBJ1-2; TCRdb gives TRBD1 as the D gene, but with no DNA this cannot be confirmed. The CDR3 has 14 amino acids. Germline CDR1 reads MNHEY; CDR2 reads SVGAGI. The CDR3 spells CASSYQDRDYGYTF.

The chain links TRBV28 to TRBJ1-5. The length of the CDR3 is 13 residues. CDR1 and CDR2 (germline): MDHEN, SYDVKM. CDR3 sequence: CASSLVFRQPQHF.

The V call is TRBV4-1, the J call TRBJ1-1; lacking DNA, the TRBD1 call made by TCRdb goes unchecked. The germline CDR1 and CDR2 sequences are MGHRA and YSYEKL. This CDR3 is built from 14 residues. The CDR3 here is CASSQGQMNTEAFF.

V usage is TRBV15 and J usage is TRBJ2-7; as DNA is missing, the TRBD2 call by TCRdb cannot be tested. CDR1 is LNHNV, CDR2 YYDKDF, per germline (reference sequence). This CDR3 has 19 residues. This chain's CDR3 is CATSTPISGSGGPSYEQYF.

This chain joins TRBV5-1 and TRBJ2-1. Germline values: CDR1 SGHRS, CDR2 YFSETQ. CDR3 length: 12 amino acids. CDR3 amino acids: CASSLGGSEQFF.

This chain connects TRBV12-3 or TRBV12-4 to TRBJ1-3; there is no DNA to check the TCRdb D call of TRBD1. This CDR3 region has 20 residues. CDR3 loop: CASSLKYWNFTGGLGNTIYF.

The V and J genes are TRBV7-6 and TRBJ2-6. This CDR3 comprises 13 residues. Germline V gene lookup returns CDR1 SGHVS and CDR2 FNYEAQ. CDR3 sequence reads: CASRIPGANVLTF.

The chain has TRBV12-3 or TRBV12-4 and TRBJ2-7; the TCRdb D gene call, TRBD1, has no DNA to confirm it. The CDR3 has 14 amino acids. The CDR3 here is CASTLRDRANEQYF.

The chain combines TRBV7-2 with TRBJ1-2. The CDR3 sequence is 15 residues long. Germline V gene lookup returns CDR1 SGHTA and CDR2 FQGNSA. The CDR3 reads CASSLGPTPNYGYTF.

The rearrangement links TRBV2 to TRBJ2-7. In germline, CDR1 is SNHLY, CDR2 FYNNEI. The length of the CDR3 is 12 residues. CDR3 sequence: CASSVLPPEQYF.

V usage is TRBV6-6 and J usage is TRBJ1-2; TCRdb selects TRBD1, and the lack of DNA leaves this call unchecked. The CDR3 extends over 12 amino acids. Per the germline V gene, CDR1 is MNHNY and CDR2 is SVGAGI (reference sequence). This CDR3 is CASTQGNYGYTF.